This T cell receptor beta chain was recorded in a study of T cell repertoires in cytomegalovirus infection (dated by TCRdb to about 2019). A note on the overall study: The HLA type of each donor mattered for the analysis, because public TCR beta signatures pointed to carriage of CMV infection along with the matching HLA type. On the study overall, not on this receptor specifically: In both this cohort and an independent roughly 330-donor cohort, the cumulative frequency of public TCR beta family members distinguished carriers of CMV infection plus the relevant HLA type. The ex vivo response was dominated by HLA-C-restricted CMV-specific TCR beta clonotypes, and the single most frequent clonotype in two of eight donors was supplied by these HLA-C-restricted clonotypes.

The V end loses 6 bases and the J end loses 5 bases, and a stretch of 8 bases separates them. The CDR3 goes from the cysteine to the phenylalanine over 11 residues. This entry keeps only the CDR3 DNA: 33 bases, framed from base 1. Sequencing instrument: Illumina HiSeq 1500. TCRdb reworked the public reads: Q25 trimming with fastp, MiXCR clone assembly, productive beta chains retained. Every CDR3 protein is listed once, alongside the most common genes and DNA of its rows. This sample lists about 130,000 distinct CDR3 sequences; 20% to 30% were detected once. 30% to 35% of the sample lies in the top ten. This clonotype was counted at least ten times. Its antigen is unknown. Per-base qualities were not stored, and no clone one base away is much larger.

The TCR sequence derives from a human donor in good health (CMV status not recorded). Some clones in this sample may be carry-over from other donors' samples. Material for sequencing was PBMCs, sequenced either directly or after in vitro stimulation (not recorded which). The chain joins TRBV12-3 or TRBV12-4 to TRBJ2-7, with the D gene call left open. The nucleotide sequence is TGTGCCAGCAGGGCGCTCCACGAGCAGTACTTC. The translation is CASRALHEQYF.